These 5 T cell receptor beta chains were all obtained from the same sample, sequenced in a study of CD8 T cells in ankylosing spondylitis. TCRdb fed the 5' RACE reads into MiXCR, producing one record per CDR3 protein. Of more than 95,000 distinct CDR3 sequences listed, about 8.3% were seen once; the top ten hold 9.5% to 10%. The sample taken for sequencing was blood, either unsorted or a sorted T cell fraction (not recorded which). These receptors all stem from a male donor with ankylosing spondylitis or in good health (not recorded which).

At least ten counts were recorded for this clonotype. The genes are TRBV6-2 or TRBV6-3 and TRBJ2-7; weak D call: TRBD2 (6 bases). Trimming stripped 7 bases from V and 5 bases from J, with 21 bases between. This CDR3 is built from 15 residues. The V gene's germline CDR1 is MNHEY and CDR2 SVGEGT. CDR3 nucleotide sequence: TGTGCCAGCACCCACGGAGGGAGTCTGACGAACGAGCAGTACTTC. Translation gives CASTHGGSLTNEQYF.

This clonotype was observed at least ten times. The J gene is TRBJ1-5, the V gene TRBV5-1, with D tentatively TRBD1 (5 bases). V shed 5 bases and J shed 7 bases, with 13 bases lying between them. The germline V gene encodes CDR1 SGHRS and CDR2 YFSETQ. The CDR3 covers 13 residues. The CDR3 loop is CASSYSTDQPQHF. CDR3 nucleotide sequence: TGCGCCAGCAGTTATTCGACAGACCAGCCCCAGCATTTT.

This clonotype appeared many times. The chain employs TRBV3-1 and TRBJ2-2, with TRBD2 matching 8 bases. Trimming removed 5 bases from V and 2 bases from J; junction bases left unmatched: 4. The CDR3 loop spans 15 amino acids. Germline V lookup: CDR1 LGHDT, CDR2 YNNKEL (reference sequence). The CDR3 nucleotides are TGTGCCAGCAGCTATAGCGGGGCTAACACCGGGGAGCTGTTTTTT. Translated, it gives CASSYSGANTGELFF. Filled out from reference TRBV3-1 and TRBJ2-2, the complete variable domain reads DTAVSQTPKYLVTQMGNDKSIKCEQNLGHDTMYWYKQDSKKFLKIMFSYNNKELIINETVPNRFSPKSPDKAHLNLHINSLELGDSAVYFCASSYSGANTGELFFGEGSRLTVL.

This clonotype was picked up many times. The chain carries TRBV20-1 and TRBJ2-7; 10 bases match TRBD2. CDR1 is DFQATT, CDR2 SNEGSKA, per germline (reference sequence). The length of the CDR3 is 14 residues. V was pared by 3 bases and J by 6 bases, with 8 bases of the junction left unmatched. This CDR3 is CSASPLAGVPEQYF. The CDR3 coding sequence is TGCAGTGCTAGCCCGCTAGCGGGAGTCCCCGAGCAGTACTTC.

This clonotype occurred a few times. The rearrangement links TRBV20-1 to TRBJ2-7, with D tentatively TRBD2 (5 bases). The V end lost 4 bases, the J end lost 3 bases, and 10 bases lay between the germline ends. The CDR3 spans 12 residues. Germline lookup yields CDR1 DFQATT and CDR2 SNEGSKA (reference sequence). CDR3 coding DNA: TGCAGTGCTAAGGCGGGCCACTACGAGCAGTACTTC. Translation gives CSAKAGHYEQYF.